Following are 4 T cell receptor beta chains from one sample sequenced in a study of blood T cell repertoires in COVID-19. Profiling relied on immunoSEQ multiplex PCR, and the TCRdb table lists in-frame clones only, not all of them. The sample lists around 230,000 clones; just over 85% were seen once. Sequencing used peripheral blood. The receptors were sampled from a man in his fifties or sixties with COVID-19, enrolled during active disease.

Here the CDR3 reads CASSTGDQPQHF. DNA of the CDR3: TGTGCCAGCAGTACGGGGGACCAGCCCCAGCATTTT. V gene TRBV27 combines with J gene TRBJ1-5; maybe TRBD1 (5 bases). Germline CDR1 MNHEY, CDR2 SMNVEV (reference sequence). CDR3 length equals 12 residues. V lost 5 bases and J lost 7, with 9 bases in between.

This chain links TRBV5-5 with TRBJ1-6; D not resolved. The CDR3 consists of 16 residues. The ends were cut back, 0 bases at V and 4 bases at J, with 11 bases in the middle. Germline loops: CDR1 SGHKS, CDR2 YYEKEE (reference sequence). CDR3 sequence reads: CASSLGRIPYNSPLHF. The CDR3 coding sequence is TGTGCCAGCAGCTTGGGGAGGATTCCATATAATTCACCCCTCCACTTT.

This chain uses TRBV7-8 with TRBJ1-2; no clear D. The CDR3 is made up of 15 amino acids. Per germline, CDR1 SGHVS and CDR2 FQNEAQ. Deletions cut 1 base from V and 0 bases from J, with 9 bases between. In DNA form, the CDR3 reads TGTGCCAGCAGCTTAGGGGCAGACGCTAACTATGGCTACACCTTC. The encoded protein is CASSLGADANYGYTF.

The table lists this clone with a few counts. The chain employs TRBV6-2 or TRBV6-3 and TRBJ1-6; 8 bases are a match to TRBD1. Trimming at V came to 5 bases and at J to 7 bases, leaving 4 bases not matched to a gene. Germline loops: CDR1 MNHEY, CDR2 SVGEGT. The CDR3 spans 14 residues. The CDR3 protein is CASSQGARNSPLHF. CDR3 nucleotides: TGTGCCAGCAGTCAGGGGGCGCGGAATTCACCCCTCCACTTT.